A single sample gave rise to the 12 T cell receptor beta chains below, sequenced in a study of identical twins' blood T cells. MiXCR, run by TCRdb on the 5' RACE reads, gives a single entry per CDR3 protein. The sample includes some 1,300 distinct CDR3 sequences, approximately 87% of them seen just once. Sequencing input: PBMCs. The receptors stem from a woman aged 18 to 55 in good health.

In its sample, this clonotype was seen a few times. This chain uses TRBV4-2 with TRBJ1-1; D not resolved. Germline-derived CDR1 and CDR2 are LGHNA and YNFKEQ. V lost 3 bases to trimming and J lost 6 bases, with 8 bases between them. The CDR3 has 12 residues. The DNA for the CDR3 is TGTGCCAGCAGCCAGGGGTGGGCTGAAGCTTTCTTT. Translated, it gives CASSQGWAEAFF.

The chain couples TRBV6-2 or TRBV6-3 to TRBJ2-3; maybe TRBD2 (6 bases). Trimming removed 2 bases at V and 0 bases at J, with 12 bases between. The CDR3 covers 16 residues. CDR1 MNHEY and CDR2 SVGEGT come from the germline V gene. The CDR3 nucleotides are TGTGCCAGCAGTTACCCGACTAGAACTAGCACAGATACGCAGTATTTT. Translated: CASSYPTRTSTDTQYF.

The V gene is TRBV20-1, the J gene TRBJ1-1, with 7 bases aligning to TRBD1. The CDR3 runs 12 residues. With V trimmed by 2 bases and J by 5 bases, 2 bases remained unmatched. The germline CDR1 and CDR2 sequences are DFQATT and SNEGSKA (reference sequence). In DNA, the CDR3 is TGCAGTGCTAGACAGGGGGATACTGAAGCTTTCTTT. Its protein product is CSARQGDTEAFF.

On this clonotype itself: One end of the junction fails to match germline, which may point to a read error. This sequence joins TRBV28 and TRBJ1-2, with TRBD1 matching 10 bases. CDR1 MDHEN and CDR2 SYDVKM come from the germline V gene. CDR3 length equals 13 residues. The DNA of the CDR3 is TGTGTCAGCAGTTACGGACAGGGGGTTGGCTACACCTTC. Translation: CVSSYGQGVGYTF.

The rearrangement uses TRBV6-2 or TRBV6-3 and TRBJ2-7, with TRBD2 as a possible D gene (5 bases). V was clipped by 8 bases and J by 3 bases, with 8 bases between them. The CDR3 contains 11 residues. Germline lookup yields CDR1 MNHEY and CDR2 SVGEGT. The CDR3 sequence: CASSDYYEQYF. CDR3 in DNA: TGTGCCAGCTCAGACTACTACGAGCAGTACTTC.

The chain couples TRBV5-1 to TRBJ1-2; TRBD1 might be the D (5 bases). Germline CDR1 is SGHRS and CDR2 is YFSETQ. Trimming removed 1 base from V and 6 bases from J, with 13 bases in between. The CDR3 consists of 14 residues. The CDR3 region has the DNA TGCGCCAGCAGCTTGCCTGGGGGATTCGATGGCTACACCTTC. Its protein product is CASSLPGGFDGYTF.

The V gene is TRBV4-1, the J gene TRBJ2-3; possible D gene TRBD2, 6 bases. Germline CDR1 reads MGHRA; CDR2 reads YSYEKL. Trimming left V 4 bases short and J 2 bases short, with 10 bases between. The CDR3 runs 14 residues. The DNA for the CDR3 is TGCGCCAGCAGCCGGGGACTGTACACAGATACGCAGTATTTT. It yields the protein CASSRGLYTDTQYF.

This chain connects TRBV5-6 to TRBJ2-7; possible D gene TRBD2, 6 bases. The CDR3 is 13 amino acids. V lost 5 bases to trimming and J lost 2 bases, with 11 bases between them. Germline-derived CDR1 and CDR2 are SGHDT and YYEEEE. The CDR3 DNA sequence: TGTGCCAGCAGAAGGGGACTCACCTACGAGCAGTACTTC. It yields the protein CASRRGLTYEQYF.

The chain couples TRBV11-3 to TRBJ2-3; D gene ambiguous. The V end was cut by 3 bases, the J end by 2 bases, with 6 bases between. The CDR3 is made up of 13 amino acids. CDR1 and CDR2 (germline): SGHNT, YENEEA. CDR3 sequence (DNA): TGTGCCAGCAGCTTGATCTCCACAGATACGCAGTATTTT. This codes for CASSLISTDTQYF.

This clonotype occurred a few times. J is TRBJ1-1 and V is TRBV20-1; D is uncertain. The CDR3 runs 11 residues. Per germline, CDR1 DFQATT and CDR2 SNEGSKA (reference sequence). Trimming removed 3 bases at V and 5 bases at J, with 7 bases between. The CDR3 spells CSARGGTEAFF. The CDR3 DNA reads as TGCAGTGCTAGGGGAGGGACTGAAGCTTTCTTT.

This clonotype was found once. The genes are TRBV6-2 or TRBV6-3 and TRBJ1-2, with TRBD1 matching 7 bases. V lost 7 bases, J lost 7 bases, and 12 bases stayed unmatched. Per the germline V gene, CDR1 is MNHEY and CDR2 is SVGEGT. The CDR3 length is 14 residues. The CDR3 region is CASTPGGGAFGYTF. The CDR3 DNA reads as TGTGCCAGCACCCCAGGAGGGGGCGCGTTTGGCTACACCTTC.

This chain uses TRBV3-1 with TRBJ1-1, with a possible D match to TRBD1 (6 bases). Trimming stripped 4 bases from V and 4 bases from J, with 13 bases between. Germline V gives CDR1 LGHDT, CDR2 YNNKEL (reference sequence). The CDR3 spans 14 residues. The CDR3: CASSPPTGTTEAFF. Here the CDR3 DNA reads TGTGCCAGCAGCCCTCCTACAGGGACCACTGAAGCTTTCTTT.